Listed below are T cell receptor beta chains from one sample, sequenced in a study of T-cell reconstitution after alpha-beta-depleted transplantation in children. TCRdb reanalysed the PCR reads using MiXCR and keeps one entry per CDR3 protein. Among some 240,000 distinct CDR3 sequences, about 9.6% were seen once, and the ten largest hold approximately 5%. The material was PBMCs from the stem cell graft donor, obtained from the stem cell graft. Every receptor here comes from a human donor who donated a stem cell graft to a child with SCID. Each CDR3 is given with its conserved first and last residue.

TRBV7-2	TRBJ2-1	CASSFVGGGAVLNEQFF
TRBV7-8	TRBJ2-3	CASSLSWDTQYF
TRBV5-1	TRBJ2-3	CASSPLTGSDTQYF
TRBV6-2/TRBV6-3	TRBJ2-1	CASSHNLEQFF
TRBV7-9	TRBJ2-7	CASSRTTGPHEQYF
TRBV5-4	TRBJ2-2	CASSFVQSQPTGELFF
TRBV5-1	TRBJ1-1	CASKAEGMNTEAFF
TRBV4-2	TRBJ2-2	CASSQDPSGGPGELFF
TRBV6-1	TRBJ2-7	CASSLAGHAQYF
TRBV3-1	TRBJ2-1	CASSQVVPSGGKNEQFF
TRBV5-1	TRBJ1-1	CASSNYPTGGSSSGEAFF
TRBV10-3	TRBJ2-7	CATGDPSGGSYEQYF
TRBV6-1	TRBJ1-2	CASSPEATSLYGYTF
TRBV2	TRBJ1-6	CASRDYPLGVPLHF
TRBV15	TRBJ1-5	CATSRDQTGGGQPQHF
TRBV5-1	TRBJ2-7	CASSPLLAGGSYEQYF
TRBV28	TRBJ2-5	CASSLGYETQYF
TRBV28	TRBJ2-7	CASSPGEILHEQYF
TRBV20-1	TRBJ2-3	CSAILGSGDTQYF
TRBV5-1	TRBJ1-6	CASSLEGTGNSPLHF
TRBV12-3/TRBV12-4	TRBJ2-7	CASGRTVYEQYF
TRBV7-9	TRBJ1-1	CASSALGAANTEAFF
TRBV28	TRBJ1-6	CASSLHRDSLSSYNSPLHF
TRBV2	TRBJ2-5	CASSEAAETQYF
TRBV27	TRBJ2-3	CASRGSSDTQYF
TRBV20-1	TRBJ1-4	CSAGPSDRGGEKLFF
TRBV5-1	TRBJ2-5	CASSSERGQETQYF
TRBV12-3/TRBV12-4	TRBJ1-6	CASSPRDGNSPLHF
TRBV4-2	TRBJ1-1	CASSQVSVEAEAFF
TRBV20-1	TRBJ2-1	CSAPVRVTSGWPTYNEQFF
TRBV7-9	TRBJ1-1	CASSLVRKSVNTEAFF
TRBV12-3/TRBV12-4	TRBJ2-2	CAISLNLGAGQGGTGELFF
TRBV6-5	TRBJ1-5	CASSSDPGGNQPQHF
TRBV7-9	TRBJ1-2	CASSLEGSHYGYTF
TRBV5-5	TRBJ1-1	CASSLAGRFEAFF
TRBV6-4	TRBJ2-7	CARGGEGFNEQYF
TRBV5-1	TRBJ1-1	CASSWGRGSAEAFF
TRBV2	TRBJ1-1	CASSEGLNTEAFF
TRBV27	TRBJ2-2	CASSARLRATTGELFF
TRBV20-1	TRBJ2-5	CSARDGWPLGETQYF
TRBV5-6	TRBJ2-5	CASSFWRSRETQYF
TRBV5-1	TRBJ2-1	CASSPPVGTGAYNEQFF
TRBV29-1	TRBJ2-5	CSVEVGGGETQYF
TRBV12-3/TRBV12-4	TRBJ1-1	CASSVQGAITEAFF
TRBV18	TRBJ2-5	CASSPNSGGRETQYF
TRBV6-1	TRBJ1-6	CASSDRRANSPLHF
TRBV10-3	TRBJ1-1	CAVRTPGEPEAFF
TRBV20-1	TRBJ2-1	CSARDRIYGGYNEQFF
TRBV5-1	TRBJ2-2	CASSLLAGQSNTGELFF
TRBV2	TRBJ2-7	CASRQGQGGIYEQYF
TRBV27	TRBJ1-1	CASSFSRGSPEAFF
TRBV20-1	TRBJ2-2	CSARDFERGDTGELFF